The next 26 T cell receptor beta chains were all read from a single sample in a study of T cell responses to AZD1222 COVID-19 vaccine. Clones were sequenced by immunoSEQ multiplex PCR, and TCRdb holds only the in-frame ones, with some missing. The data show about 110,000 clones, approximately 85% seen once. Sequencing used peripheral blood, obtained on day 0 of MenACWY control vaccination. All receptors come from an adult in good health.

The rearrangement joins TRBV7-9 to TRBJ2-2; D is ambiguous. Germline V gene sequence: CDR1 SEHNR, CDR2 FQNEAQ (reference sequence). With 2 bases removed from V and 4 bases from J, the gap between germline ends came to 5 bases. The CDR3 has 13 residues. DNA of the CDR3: TGTGCCAGCAGCTTATTGGGCACCGGGGAGCTGTTTTTT. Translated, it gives CASSLLGTGELFF.

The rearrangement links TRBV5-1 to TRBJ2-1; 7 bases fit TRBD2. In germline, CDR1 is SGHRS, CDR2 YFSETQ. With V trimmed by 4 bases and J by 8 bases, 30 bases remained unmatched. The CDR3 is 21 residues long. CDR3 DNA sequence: TGCGCCAGCAGCAATATATTATTGGGGTTGCCTAGGGGAGGGCCGTTGGATGAGCAGTTCTTC. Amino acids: CASSNILLGLPRGGPLDEQFF.

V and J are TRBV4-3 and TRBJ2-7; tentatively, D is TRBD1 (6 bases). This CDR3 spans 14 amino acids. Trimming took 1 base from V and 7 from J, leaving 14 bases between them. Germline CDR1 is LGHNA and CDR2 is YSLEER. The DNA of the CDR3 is TGCGCCAGCAGCCAAGCCCCGACAGGAGGAGAGCAGTACTTC. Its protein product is CASSQAPTGGEQYF.

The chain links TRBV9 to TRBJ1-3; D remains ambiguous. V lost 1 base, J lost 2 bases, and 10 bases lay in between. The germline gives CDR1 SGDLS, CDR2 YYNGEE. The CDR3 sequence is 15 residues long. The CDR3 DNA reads TGTGCCAGCAGCGTAACGATGGAGACTGGAAACACCATATATTTT. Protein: CASSVTMETGNTIYF.

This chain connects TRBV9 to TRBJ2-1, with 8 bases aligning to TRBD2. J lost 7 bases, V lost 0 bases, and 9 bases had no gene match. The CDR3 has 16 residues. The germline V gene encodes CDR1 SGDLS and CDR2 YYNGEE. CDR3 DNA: TGTGCCAGCAGCGTAGTCCCCAGCGGGAGTTGGAATGAGCAGTTCTTC. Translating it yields CASSVVPSGSWNEQFF. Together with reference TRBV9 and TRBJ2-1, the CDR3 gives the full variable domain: DSGVTQTPKHLITATGQRVTLRCSPRSGDLSVYWYQQSLDQGLQFLIQYYNGEERAKGNILERFSAQQFPDLHSELNLSSLELGDSALYFCASSVVPSGSWNEQFFGPGTRLTVL.

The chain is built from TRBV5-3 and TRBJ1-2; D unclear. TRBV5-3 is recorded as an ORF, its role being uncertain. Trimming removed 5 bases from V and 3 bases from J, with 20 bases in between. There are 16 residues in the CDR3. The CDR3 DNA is TGTGCCAGAAGGGACGGTCGGAGCGCCCGCTACTATGGCTACACCTTC. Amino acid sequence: CARRDGRSARYYGYTF.

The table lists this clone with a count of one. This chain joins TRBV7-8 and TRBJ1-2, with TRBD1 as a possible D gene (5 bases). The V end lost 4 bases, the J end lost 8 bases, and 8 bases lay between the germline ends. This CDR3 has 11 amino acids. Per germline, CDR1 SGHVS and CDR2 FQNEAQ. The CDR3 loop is CASSSGYGYTF. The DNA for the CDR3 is TGTGCCAGCAGCTCAGGGTACGGCTACACCTTC.

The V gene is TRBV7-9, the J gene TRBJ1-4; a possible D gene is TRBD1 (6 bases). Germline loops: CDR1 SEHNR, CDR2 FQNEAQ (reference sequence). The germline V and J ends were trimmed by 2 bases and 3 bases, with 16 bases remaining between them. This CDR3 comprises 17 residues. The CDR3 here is CASSLTAAGGPNEKLFF. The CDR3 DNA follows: TGTGCCAGCAGCTTAACGGCGGCCGGGGGGCCTAATGAAAAACTGTTTTTT.

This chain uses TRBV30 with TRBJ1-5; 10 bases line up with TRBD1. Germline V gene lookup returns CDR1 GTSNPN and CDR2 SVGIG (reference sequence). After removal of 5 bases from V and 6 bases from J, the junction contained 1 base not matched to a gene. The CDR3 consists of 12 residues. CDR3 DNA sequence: TGTGCCTGGGGACAGGGGGGTCAGCCCCAGCATTTT. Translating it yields CAWGQGGQPQHF.

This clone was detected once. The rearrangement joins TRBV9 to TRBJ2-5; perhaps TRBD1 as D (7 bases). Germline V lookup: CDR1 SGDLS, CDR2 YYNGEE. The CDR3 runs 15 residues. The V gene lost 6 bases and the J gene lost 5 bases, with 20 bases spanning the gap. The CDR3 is CASTPGQAGRETQYF. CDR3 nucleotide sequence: TGTGCCAGCACCCCTGGACAGGCGGGGCGGGAGACCCAGTACTTC.

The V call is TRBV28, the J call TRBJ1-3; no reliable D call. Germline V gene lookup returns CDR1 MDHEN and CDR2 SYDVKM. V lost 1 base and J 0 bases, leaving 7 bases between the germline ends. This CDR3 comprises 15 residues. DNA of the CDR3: TGTGCCAGCAGTTTATTCGTGAGCTCTGGAAACACCATATATTTT. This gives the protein CASSLFVSSGNTIYF.

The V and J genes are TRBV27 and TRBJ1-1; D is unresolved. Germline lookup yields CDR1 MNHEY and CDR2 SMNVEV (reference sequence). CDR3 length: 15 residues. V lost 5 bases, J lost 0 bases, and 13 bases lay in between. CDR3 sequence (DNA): TGTGCCAGCAGTCCTAGTCTAGACATGAACACTGAAGCTTTCTTT. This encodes CASSPSLDMNTEAFF.

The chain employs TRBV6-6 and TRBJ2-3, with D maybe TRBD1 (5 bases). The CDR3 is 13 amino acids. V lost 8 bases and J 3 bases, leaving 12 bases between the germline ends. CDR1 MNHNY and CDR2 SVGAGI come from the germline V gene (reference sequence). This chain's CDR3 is CASLVGETDTQYF. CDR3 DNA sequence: TGTGCCAGCTTGGTAGGGGAAACAGATACGCAGTATTTT.

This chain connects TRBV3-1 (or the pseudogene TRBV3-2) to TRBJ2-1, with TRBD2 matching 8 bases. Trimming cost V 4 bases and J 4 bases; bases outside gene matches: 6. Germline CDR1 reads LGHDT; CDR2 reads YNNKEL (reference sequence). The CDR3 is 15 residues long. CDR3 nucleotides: TGTGCCAGCAGCCCCGGGACTAGGTCTTACAATGAGCAGTTCTTC. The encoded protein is CASSPGTRSYNEQFF.

Written as DNA, the CDR3 is TGTGCCAGCAGTGATATTACCGACAGGGGTAATACTGAAGCTTTCTTT. Amino acids: CASSDITDRGNTEAFF. This chain links TRBV25-1 with TRBJ1-1, with TRBD1 identical over 8 bases. With 3 bases clipped from V and 5 bases from J, the junction kept 11 bases outside the gene matches. There are 16 residues in the CDR3. Germline CDR1 MGHDK, CDR2 SYGVNS. The full variable domain, in which reference TRBV25-1 and TRBJ1-1 provide the parts outside the CDR3, is EADIYQTPRYLVIGTGKKITLECSQTMGHDKMYWYQQDPGMELHLIHYSYGVNSTEKGDLSSESTVSRIRTEHFPLTLESARPSHTSQYLCASSDITDRGNTEAFFGQGTRLTVV.

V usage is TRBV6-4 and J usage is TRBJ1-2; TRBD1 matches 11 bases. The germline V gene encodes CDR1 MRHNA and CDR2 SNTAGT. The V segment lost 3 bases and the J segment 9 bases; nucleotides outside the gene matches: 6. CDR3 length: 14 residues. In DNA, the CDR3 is TGTGCCAGCAGTGAAGGACAGGGGGCATATAGCTACACCTTC. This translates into CASSEGQGAYSYTF.

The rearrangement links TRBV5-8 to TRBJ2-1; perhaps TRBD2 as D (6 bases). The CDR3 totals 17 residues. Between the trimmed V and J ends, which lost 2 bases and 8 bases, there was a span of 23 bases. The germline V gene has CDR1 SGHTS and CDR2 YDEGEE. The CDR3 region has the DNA TGTGCCAGCAGCTTAGCCCAAAGTGCGGGACGAGGGGATGAGCAGTTCTTC. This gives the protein CASSLAQSAGRGDEQFF.

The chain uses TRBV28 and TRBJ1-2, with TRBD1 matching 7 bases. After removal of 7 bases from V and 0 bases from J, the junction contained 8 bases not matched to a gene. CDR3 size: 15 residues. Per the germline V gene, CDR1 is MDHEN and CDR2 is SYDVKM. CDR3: CASMTGYWANYGYTF. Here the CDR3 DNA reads TGTGCCAGCATGACAGGGTATTGGGCTAACTATGGCTACACCTTC.

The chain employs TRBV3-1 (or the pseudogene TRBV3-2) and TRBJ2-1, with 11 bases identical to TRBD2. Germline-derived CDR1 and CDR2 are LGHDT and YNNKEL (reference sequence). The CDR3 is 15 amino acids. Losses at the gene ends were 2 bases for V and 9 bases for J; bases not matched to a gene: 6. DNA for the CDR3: TGTGCCAGCAGCCAAACCGCTAGCGGGAGGCCTGAGCAGTTCTTC. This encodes CASSQTASGRPEQFF.

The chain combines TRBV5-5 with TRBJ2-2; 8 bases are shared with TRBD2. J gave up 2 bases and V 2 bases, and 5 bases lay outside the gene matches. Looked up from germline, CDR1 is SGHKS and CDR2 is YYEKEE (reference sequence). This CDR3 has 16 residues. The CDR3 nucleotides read TGTGCCAGCAGCTTCTTAGCGGGGATTAACACCGGGGAGCTGTTTTTT. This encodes CASSFLAGINTGELFF.

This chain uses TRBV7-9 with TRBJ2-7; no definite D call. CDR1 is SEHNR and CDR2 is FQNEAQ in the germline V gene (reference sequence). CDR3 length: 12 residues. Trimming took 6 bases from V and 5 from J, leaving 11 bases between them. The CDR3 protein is CASSQAPNEQYF. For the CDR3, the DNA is TGTGCCAGCAGTCAGGCCCCCAACGAGCAGTACTTC.

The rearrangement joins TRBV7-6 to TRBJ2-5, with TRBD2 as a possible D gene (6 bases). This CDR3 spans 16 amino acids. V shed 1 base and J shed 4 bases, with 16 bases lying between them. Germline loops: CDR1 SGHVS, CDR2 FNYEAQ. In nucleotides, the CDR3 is TGTGCCAGCAGCTTAGTGTACGGGGGAAGCCGAGAGACCCAGTACTTC. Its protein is CASSLVYGGSRETQYF.

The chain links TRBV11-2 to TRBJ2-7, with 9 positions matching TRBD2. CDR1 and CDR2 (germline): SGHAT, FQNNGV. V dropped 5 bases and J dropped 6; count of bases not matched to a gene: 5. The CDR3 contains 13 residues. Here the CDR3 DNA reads TGTGCCAGCAGCCCGAATAGCGGGGGCGAGCAGTACTTC. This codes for CASSPNSGGEQYF.

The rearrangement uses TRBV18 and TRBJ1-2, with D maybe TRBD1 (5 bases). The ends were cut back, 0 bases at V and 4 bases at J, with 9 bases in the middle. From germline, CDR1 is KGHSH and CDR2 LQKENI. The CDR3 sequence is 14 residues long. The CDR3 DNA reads TGTGCCAGCTCACCACCGGGGCTAATCTATGGCTACACCTTC. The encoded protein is CASSPPGLIYGYTF.

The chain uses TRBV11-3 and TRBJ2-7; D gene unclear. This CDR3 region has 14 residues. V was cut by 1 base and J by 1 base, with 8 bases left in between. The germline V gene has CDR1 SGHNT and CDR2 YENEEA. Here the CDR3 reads CASSLVGDSYEQYF. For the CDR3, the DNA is TGTGCCAGCAGCTTAGTAGGAGATTCCTACGAGCAGTACTTC. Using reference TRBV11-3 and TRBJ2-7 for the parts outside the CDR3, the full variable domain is EAGVVQSPRYKIIEKKQPVAFWCNPISGHNTLYWYLQNLGQGPELLIRYENEEAVDDSQLPKDRFSAERLKGVDSTLKIQPAELGDSAVYLCASSLVGDSYEQYFGPGTRLTVT.

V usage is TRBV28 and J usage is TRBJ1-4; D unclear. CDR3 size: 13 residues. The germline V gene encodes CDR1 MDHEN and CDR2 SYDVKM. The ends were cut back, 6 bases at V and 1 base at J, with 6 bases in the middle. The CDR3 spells CASSRGTNEKLFF. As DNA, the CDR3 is TGTGCCAGCAGCCGGGGAACTAATGAAAAACTGTTTTTT.